Listed below are T cell receptor beta chains from one sample, sequenced in a study of T-cell memory formation after mild COVID-19. TCRdb fed the 5' RACE reads into MiXCR, producing one record per CDR3 protein. The data hold about 210,000 distinct CDR3 sequences, with 27% observed a single time. The sequenced material came from PBMCs or a T cell subset sorted from them (not recorded which). Source of these receptors: an adult woman who had mild COVID-19 (a few samples of this study predate the infection). Cell type and time point are not known. The CDR3 runs from the conserved cysteine through the conserved F or W. The D gene is left open where the match is weak. Some rows have no size entry. The others give once, few or many, or a class for an expanded clone.

v_gene	abundance	j_gene	d_gene	CDR3nt	CDR3aa
TRBV6-5	NA	TRBJ2-7	NA	TGTGCCAGCACTAAATCGAGGGGGCGCGGAGGGGCCTACGAGCAGTACTTC	CASTKSRGRGGAYEQYF
TRBV4-1	NA	TRBJ1-2	NA	TGCGCCAGCAGCCAAGATAGGCAGGAGATTTTCTATGGCTACACCTTC	CASSQDRQEIFYGYTF
TRBV7-8	few	TRBJ2-1	NA	TGTGCCAGCAGCTTAGCGGTGGCGGGTAATGAGCAGTTCTTC	CASSLAVAGNEQFF
TRBV6-5	NA	TRBJ2-3	TRBD2	TGTGCCAGCAGGACTAGCGGCCCGTGGGATACGCAGTATTTT	CASRTSGPWDTQYF
TRBV5-1	NA	TRBJ2-1	NA	TGCGCCAGCACAGACAGTTACAATGAGCAGTTCTTC	CASTDSYNEQFF
TRBV20-1	NA	TRBJ2-2	TRBD2	TGCAGTGCTAGAGTATTCCGGCGGGAGGCCCCCCTGTGGTCCGGGGAGCTGTTTTTT	CSARVFRREAPLWSGELFF
TRBV12-3/TRBV12-4	NA	TRBJ1-2	NA	TGTGCCAGCAGTTTCTCTGAGGGCTACACCTTC	CASSFSEGYTF
TRBV5-1	NA	TRBJ2-5	TRBD2	TGCGCCAGCAGGGTAGCGGGGTCGGGGGAGACCCAGTACTTC	CASRVAGSGETQYF
TRBV10-3	NA	TRBJ2-3	TRBD1	TGTGCCGCCACACAGGGGGAGCGCGGAGATACGCAGTATTTT	CAATQGERGDTQYF
TRBV5-6	few	TRBJ2-7	TRBD1	TGTGCCAGCAGCTTGTGGGGACAGCTTTCCTACGAGCAGTACTTC	CASSLWGQLSYEQYF
TRBV7-2	NA	TRBJ1-4	NA	TGTGCCAGCAGCCACTACCGGAATAATGAAAAACTGTTTTTT	CASSHYRNNEKLFF
TRBV6-2/TRBV6-3	NA	TRBJ2-7	NA	TGTGCCAGCAGTTACTTACTAGCCCCCGAGGGCCACGAGCAGTACTTC	CASSYLLAPEGHEQYF
TRBV12-3/TRBV12-4	NA	TRBJ1-2	NA	TGTGCCAGCAGTGGGCGACACTATGGCTACACCTTC	CASSGRHYGYTF
TRBV20-1	NA	TRBJ2-1	TRBD2	TGCAGTGCTCCTGTTACTAGCGGGAGAAGGACCTCCTACAATGAGCAGTTCTTC	CSAPVTSGRRTSYNEQFF
TRBV5-6	NA	TRBJ1-2	NA	TGTGCCAGCAGCCACGGACAGATGAACTATGGCTACACCTTC	CASSHGQMNYGYTF
TRBV7-2	few	TRBJ2-6	NA	TGTGCCAGCAGGGTCCAGACCTCTGGGGCCAACGTCCTGACTTTC	CASRVQTSGANVLTF
TRBV5-4	NA	TRBJ1-2	NA	TGTGCCAGCAGCTCGTCCCCTGGGGATGGCTACACCTTC	CASSSSPGDGYTF
TRBV5-6	NA	TRBJ2-2	NA	TGTGCCAGCAGCCCGGAGAGGGGGAACACCGGGGAGCTGTTTTTT	CASSPERGNTGELFF
TRBV9	NA	TRBJ1-1	NA	TGTGCCAGCAGCGTAGTATCCATGAACACTGAAGCTTTCTTT	CASSVVSMNTEAFF
TRBV19	few	TRBJ2-7	TRBD1	TGTGCCAGTAATCAACGGGACAGGGGCTACGAGCAGTACTTC	CASNQRDRGYEQYF
TRBV3-1	few	TRBJ1-1	NA	TGTGCCAGCAGCCGCGAGGGGAACAGGGCAAACACTGAAGCTTTCTTT	CASSREGNRANTEAFF
TRBV18	NA	TRBJ2-3	NA	TGTGCCAGCTCACCCTCGGGGATCACAGATACGCAGTATTTT	CASSPSGITDTQYF
TRBV3-1	NA	TRBJ1-1	NA	TGTGCCAGCAGCCAAGTGGTGGCAGGTGAAGCTTTCTTT	CASSQVVAGEAFF
TRBV27	NA	TRBJ1-1	NA	TGTGCCAGCAGTTTTGGGGGGTCCCCGAACACTGAAGCTTTCTTT	CASSFGGSPNTEAFF
TRBV9	once	TRBJ1-1	NA	TGTGCCAGCAGCGCCCCGGACACACTGACTGAAGCTTTCTTT	CASSAPDTLTEAFF
TRBV7-2	NA	TRBJ2-7	TRBD2	TGTGCCAGCAGCCCACTCGAAGCGGGAGTCTACGAGCAGTACTTC	CASSPLEAGVYEQYF
TRBV9	NA	TRBJ2-7	NA	TGTGCCAGCAGCGTAGGACAGCGCCCCTACGAGCAGTACTTC	CASSVGQRPYEQYF
TRBV28	NA	TRBJ1-1	NA	TGTGCCAGCAGTTTAGCCAGCCTTAGTGAAGCTTTCTTT	CASSLASLSEAFF
TRBV7-2	NA	TRBJ2-3	NA	TGTGCCAGCAGCTTAGCCCTCCAGCGTAGTATAGATACGCAGTATTTT	CASSLALQRSIDTQYF
TRBV9	NA	TRBJ1-2	NA	TGTGCCAGCAGCGTAGGAGGGGACGGCTACACCTTC	CASSVGGDGYTF
TRBV3-1	NA	TRBJ2-7	TRBD2	TGTGCCAGCAGCCAAGTAGCGGGAGGCCCTGCGGAGCAGTACTTC	CASSQVAGGPAEQYF
TRBV21-1	large	TRBJ2-6	NA	TGTGCCAGCAGGAAATCTACGGGACGCCTCTCTGGGGCCAACGTCCTGACTTTC	CASRKSTGRLSGANVLTF
TRBV9	NA	TRBJ1-2	NA	TGTGACAGCAGCCGAACAGGGAGGGGCTACACCTTC	CDSSRTGRGYTF
TRBV20-1	few	TRBJ2-3	TRBD2	TGCAGTGCTAGAGATCAGGAGACTAGCGGGGGGGCAGATACGCAGTATTTT	CSARDQETSGGADTQYF